This TCR beta chain was sequenced during a study of cytomegalovirus exposure and HLA in healthy donors. Germline CDR1 reads MDHEN; CDR2 reads SYDVKM. V was clipped by 10 bases and J by 8 bases; unmatched bases: 9. The CDR3 runs 13 residues. The repertoire was sequenced with immunoSEQ multiplex PCR; TCRdb's copy has only in-frame clones and lacks some. The sample records about 130,000 clones, approximately 94% being singletons. This sequence originates from a man between 18 and 29 years old in good health and CMV-seropositive. What was sequenced was PBMCs. The V gene is TRBV28, the J gene TRBJ2-1; 9 bases agree with TRBD2. CDR3 sequence (DNA): TGTGCCACCGGGGCTAGCGGGACGTATGAGCAGTTCTTC. It specifies CATGASGTYEQFF.